These T cell receptor beta chains were read from a single sample in a study of blood T cell repertoires in COVID-19. Method: immunoSEQ multiplex PCR; TCRdb's copy keeps in-frame clones and lacks some. The data contain 200,000 to 250,000 clones, more than 80% of them singletons. Material: peripheral blood. These receptors were obtained from a man aged 25-40 years who had recovered from COVID-19. Both conserved end residues are part of each CDR3. The D gene is left open where the match is weak. Clone size appears in some rows only: once, few, many, or a class for an expanded clone.

-,15,TRBJ2-3,TRBD2,TRBV7-2,TGTGCCAGCCTGGCGGGGCGGGGGGCGACAGATACGCAGTATTTT,CASLAGRGATDTQYF
-,18,TRBJ1-5,TRBD1,TRBV19,TGTGCCAGTAGTATAGGACAGGGAAGGGCCGCCAGCTATCAGCCCCAGCATTTT,CASSIGQGRAASYQPQHF
-,12,TRBJ2-7,-,TRBV28,TGTGCCAGCACCACACAGGGTTACGAGCAGTACTTC,CASTTQGYEQYF
-,15,TRBJ1-5,TRBD1,TRBV18,TGTGCCAGCTCACTCGAGACAGGGGGCGATCAGCCCCAGCATTTT,CASSLETGGDQPQHF
-,13,TRBJ1-3,-,TRBV30,TGTGCCTGGAGTCCAGACCCGGGTTCCCTAATATATTTT,CAWSPDPGSLIYF
-,15,TRBJ2-5,TRBD2,TRBV9,TGTGCCAGCAGCGCACTAGCGGGGCGAGGAGAGACCCAGTACTTC,CASSALAGRGETQYF
-,18,TRBJ1-1,-,TRBV7-6,TGTGCCAGCAGCTTATCCGTTCGCCAATCGGTTTTCCGGGCTGAAGCTTTCTTT,CASSLSVRQSVFRAEAFF
-,16,TRBJ1-3,TRBD1,TRBV5-1,TGCGCCAGCAGCTCCGACTCGACAGGGGTCGGAAACACCATATATTTT,CASSSDSTGVGNTIYF
-,13,TRBJ1-4,-,TRBV30,TGTGCCCACCGAAGACAGGTTAATGAAAAACTGTTTTTT,CAHRRQVNEKLFF
-,14,TRBJ1-2,TRBD1,TRBV5-8,TGTGCCAGCAGCCCGATCGGACAGGTGCTGGGCTACACCTTC,CASSPIGQVLGYTF
-,16,TRBJ1-4,TRBD1,TRBV7-2,TGTGCCAGCAGCCCCGACGCCGACAGGGTACATGAAAAACTGTTTTTT,CASSPDADRVHEKLFF
-,14,TRBJ1-1,-,TRBV5-1,TGCGCCAGCAGCTCGATCAGTGGGAACACTGAAGCTTTCTTT,CASSSISGNTEAFF
-,16,TRBJ2-5,TRBD1,TRBV5-4,TGTGCCAGCAGCTTGGCAGAAGGGACAGCACAAGAGACCCAGTACTTC,CASSLAEGTAQETQYF
once,13,TRBJ2-2,-,TRBV11-3,TGTGCCAGCAGCGGGCGATCAACCGGGGAGCTGTTTTTT,CASSGRSTGELFF
-,19,TRBJ1-5,TRBD1,TRBV4-1,TGCGCCAGCAGCCAACCTCGCGGGGGGGACAGAGGAAGCAATCAGCCCCAGCATTTT,CASSQPRGGDRGSNQPQHF
-,13,TRBJ2-3,-,TRBV12-3/TRBV12-4,TGTGCCAGCAGCCCCATAGGGGTTGATACGCAGTATTTT,CASSPIGVDTQYF
-,12,TRBJ2-1,TRBD2,TRBV30,TGTGCCTGGAGTAGGACTAGCGGGGGGCTGTTCTTC,CAWSRTSGGLFF
-,15,TRBJ1-2,-,TRBV5-5,TGTGCCAGCAGCGTGGGGCCGGGACAAGACTATGGCTACACCTTC,CASSVGPGQDYGYTF
few,16,TRBJ2-5,TRBD2,TRBV27,TGTGCCAGCAGCCTTTACGCGGGGGTCGGGCAAGAGACCCAGTACTTC,CASSLYAGVGQETQYF
-,18,TRBJ1-5,TRBD1,TRBV27,TGTGCCAGCAGCCCGAGAGGACAGGGGCTATCGAGCAATCAGCCCCAGCATTTT,CASSPRGQGLSSNQPQHF
-,15,TRBJ1-5,-,TRBV7-9,TGTGCCAGCAGCTTGACCTTCGGGGACAATCAGCCCCAGCATTTT,CASSLTFGDNQPQHF
-,12,TRBJ1-1,TRBD1,TRBV10-3,TGTGCCATAACAGGGGGCGGTGGTGAAGCTTTCTTT,CAITGGGGEAFF
-,15,TRBJ2-3,TRBD1,TRBV3-1/TRBV3-2,TGTGCCAGCAGCCCTACAGGGGGTAACACAGATACGCAGTATTTT,CASSPTGGNTDTQYF
-,18,TRBJ1-6,-,TRBV4-1,TGCGCCAGCAGCCAAGCGGGAACAGCCTACTCCTATAATTCACCCCTCCACTTT,CASSQAGTAYSYNSPLHF
-,11,TRBJ2-2,-,TRBV2,TGTGCCAGCAGTGAACACGGGGAGCTGTTTTTT,CASSEHGELFF
-,12,TRBJ1-4,-,TRBV5-4,TGTGCCTCGGGGGCAACTAATGAAAAACTGTTTTTT,CASGATNEKLFF
-,13,TRBJ2-1,-,TRBV5-4,TGTGCCAGCAGCCTGGGGGGGCTTGGTGAGCAGTTCTTC,CASSLGGLGEQFF